The 25 T cell receptor beta chains presented below share a single source sample, sequenced in a study of cytomegalovirus exposure and HLA in healthy donors. The PCR ran on 60 Vbeta and 13 Jbeta primers. Produced via immunoSEQ multiplex PCR; TCRdb's table is partial and in-frame only. The table includes roughly 150,000 clones, around 82% detected once. Sequencing was carried out using PBMCs. The receptor set was obtained from a woman aged 50 to 65 in good health and CMV-seropositive.

Worth noting for this clone: A junction end diverges from the germline sequence, so it may reflect a read error. This sequence joins TRBV6-5 and TRBJ2-1; D is ambiguous. This CDR3 comprises 11 residues. Per germline, CDR1 MNHEY and CDR2 SVGAGI. CDR3 sequence reads: CASRENNEQLF. The CDR3 bases are TGTGCCAGCAGGGAGAACAATGAGCAGCTCTTC.

This clone was counted only a few times. This chain uses TRBV19 with TRBJ1-2, with TRBD1 matching 8 bases. V lost 7 bases, J lost 5 bases, and 6 bases stayed unmatched. The CDR3 contains 13 residues. Germline-derived CDR1 and CDR2 are LNHDA and SQIVND (reference sequence). CDR3 sequence reads: CASKGQGAYGYTF. The CDR3 coding sequence is TGTGCCAGTAAAGGGCAGGGGGCTTATGGCTACACCTTC.

V is TRBV5-4 and J is TRBJ1-1; TRBD1 is a possible D gene (5 bases). The CDR3 has 13 amino acids. The V gene's germline CDR1 is SGHNT and CDR2 YYREEE (reference sequence). With 0 bases removed from V and 6 bases from J, the gap between germline ends came to 9 bases. CDR3 loop: CASSLGAGAEAFF. The CDR3 DNA reads as TGTGCCAGCAGCTTGGGGGCGGGGGCTGAAGCTTTCTTT.

This chain joins TRBV27 and TRBJ2-3; 8 nucleotides line up with TRBD1. From germline, CDR1 is MNHEY and CDR2 SMNVEV (reference sequence). J gave up 8 bases and V 8 bases, and 6 bases lay outside the gene matches. This CDR3 region has 12 residues. The CDR3 DNA is TGTGCCAGCCAAAGTCAGGGGGCTACGCAGTATTTT. Protein: CASQSQGATQYF.

This rearrangement joins TRBV14 to TRBJ1-5; D may be TRBD1 (6 bases). Germline V gives CDR1 SGHDN, CDR2 FVKESK. CDR3 length: 15 residues. V dropped 1 base and J dropped 1 base, with 8 bases sitting between them. DNA for the CDR3: TGTGCCAGCAGCCAAGGTGGGGGCAGCAATCAGCCCCAGCATTTT. Its protein product is CASSQGGGSNQPQHF.

The chain has TRBV29-1 and TRBJ2-1; 11 bases fit TRBD2. Germline CDR1 is SQVTM and CDR2 is ANQGSEA. The CDR3 loop spans 15 amino acids. The V and J ends lost 4 bases and 12 bases, in that order; junction bases with no gene match: 14. Written as DNA, the CDR3 is TGCAGCGTTGCTTCCGGGACTAGCGGCTTCCTGGGGCAGTTCTTC. This codes for CSVASGTSGFLGQFF.

The chain has TRBV7-8 and TRBJ1-1, with TRBD1 identical over 9 bases. The CDR3 contains 15 residues. The trim removed 5 bases at V and 7 bases at J, leaving 11 bases unmatched. Germline V gene lookup returns CDR1 SGHVS and CDR2 FQNEAQ. The CDR3 sequence is CASSPLVGQGSEAFF. In nucleotides, the CDR3 is TGTGCCAGCAGCCCCTTAGTAGGACAGGGGAGTGAAGCTTTCTTT.

V usage is TRBV27 and J usage is TRBJ2-1; the match to TRBD2 covers 8 bases. CDR1 is MNHEY and CDR2 is SMNVEV in the germline V gene (reference sequence). This CDR3 has 14 amino acids. J was trimmed by 4 bases and V by 4 bases; bases with no gene match: 3. CDR3 nucleotides: TGTGCCAGCAGTTCAGCGGGGGTTTACAATGAGCAGTTCTTC. It specifies CASSSAGVYNEQFF.

V usage is TRBV5-5 and J usage is TRBJ1-2; TRBD1 is a possible D gene (6 bases). The germline V and J ends were trimmed by 4 bases and 4 bases, with 11 bases remaining between them. Germline lookup yields CDR1 SGHKS and CDR2 YYEKEE (reference sequence). The CDR3 extends over 13 amino acids. The chain's CDR3 is CASSGSQGYGYTF. CDR3 in DNA: TGTGCCAGCAGCGGATCACAGGGCTATGGCTACACCTTC.

The chain links TRBV29-1 to TRBJ2-7, with TRBD2 as a possible D gene (6 bases). The germline V and J ends were trimmed by 3 bases and 2 bases, with 8 bases remaining between them. Germline assignment: CDR1 SQVTM and CDR2 ANQGSEA. The CDR3 sequence is 12 residues long. CDR3 coding DNA: TGCAGCGTTGAGGAGGGAACCTACGAGCAGTACTTC. This sequence encodes CSVEEGTYEQYF.

The table lists this clone with a few counts. The gene calls are TRBV7-9 and TRBJ2-2; the match to TRBD2 covers 14 bases. The CDR3 is made up of 17 amino acids. Losses at the gene ends were 5 bases for V and 7 bases for J; bases not matched to a gene: 9. Germline V gives CDR1 SEHNR, CDR2 FQNEAQ (reference sequence). CDR3 loop: CASSMTSGGAYVGELFF. DNA of the CDR3: TGTGCCAGCAGCATGACTAGCGGGGGGGCCTACGTCGGGGAGCTGTTTTTT.

J is TRBJ2-7 and V is TRBV5-1; 13 nucleotides line up with TRBD2. The V and J ends lost 0 bases and 5 bases, in that order; junction bases with no gene match: 5. Germline CDR1 SGHRS, CDR2 YFSETQ. The CDR3 sequence is 16 residues long. CDR3 in DNA: TGCGCCAGCAGCTTGGGGGGGACTAGCGGGGAGAACGAGCAGTACTTC. This translates into CASSLGGTSGENEQYF.

The CDR3 protein is CASSFGQGDPDTEAFF. DNA for the CDR3: TGTGCCAGCAGCTTTGGACAGGGTGATCCGGACACTGAAGCTTTCTTT. This chain connects TRBV7-6 to TRBJ1-1, with TRBD1 matching over 8 bases. With V trimmed by 3 bases and J by 3 bases, 9 bases remained unmatched. CDR1 is SGHVS and CDR2 is FNYEAQ in the germline V gene. This CDR3 region has 16 residues.

This clone has only a few counts. V usage is TRBV27 and J usage is TRBJ1-1, with a weak D call TRBD1 (5 bases). The V end lost 0 bases, the J end lost 4 bases, and 9 bases lay between the germline ends. CDR1 and CDR2 from the germline V gene are MNHEY and SMNVEV (reference sequence). This CDR3 spans 14 amino acids. This CDR3 reads CASSLSRGSTEAFF. For the CDR3, the DNA is TGTGCCAGCAGTTTATCCCGGGGGAGCACTGAAGCTTTCTTT.

The chain uses TRBV11-1 and TRBJ1-3; the match to TRBD1 covers 7 bases. Per the germline V gene, CDR1 is SGHAT and CDR2 is FQDESV (reference sequence). The V segment lost 6 bases and the J segment 0 bases; nucleotides outside the gene matches: 5. This CDR3 has 15 residues. The CDR3 here is CASRWTGTSGNTIYF. The CDR3 bases are TGTGCCAGCAGGTGGACAGGAACCTCTGGAAACACCATATATTTT.

This chain uses TRBV28 with TRBJ2-3; D gene uncertain. From germline, CDR1 is MDHEN and CDR2 SYDVKM. The CDR3 contains 14 residues. V was clipped by 10 bases and J by 2 bases, with 16 bases between them. The DNA for the CDR3 is TGTGCCACTCTGGCCCCTTCTCCCACAGATACGCAGTATTTT. This codes for CATLAPSPTDTQYF.

The J gene is TRBJ1-3, the V gene TRBV21-1. TRBV21-1 is listed as a pseudogene. The CDR3 extends over 15 amino acids. The CDR3 sequence: CASSKARCSGNTIYF. The CDR3 DNA is TGTGCCAGCAGCAAAGCGCGTTGCTCTGGAAACACCATATATTTT.

The chain has TRBV7-9 and TRBJ2-7; TRBD1 might be the D (6 bases). CDR1 is SEHNR, CDR2 FQNEAQ, per germline (reference sequence). The germline V and J ends were trimmed by 2 bases and 0 bases, with 8 bases remaining between them. This CDR3 has 14 residues. The CDR3 sequence: CASSLTGSSYEQYF. The CDR3 DNA follows: TGTGCCAGCAGCTTAACAGGGAGCTCCTACGAGCAGTACTTC.

The chain combines TRBV6-5 with TRBJ1-2, with D possibly being TRBD1 (5 bases). V was trimmed by 5 bases and J by 7 bases, leaving 11 bases between them. The germline V gene encodes CDR1 MNHEY and CDR2 SVGAGI. CDR3 length: 12 amino acids. The CDR3 DNA follows: TGTGCCAGCAGTGAATCAGGGCTTGGCTACACCTTC. This encodes CASSESGLGYTF.

This clone was seen a single time. The chain uses TRBV7-3 and TRBJ1-1, with 8 bases that match TRBD1. V shed 7 bases and J 0 bases; nucleotides not matched to a gene: 10. This CDR3 region has 16 residues. Germline V gives CDR1 SGHTA, CDR2 FQGTGA. CDR3 sequence (DNA): TGTGCCAGCAAAGCCTTCAGGGGGCATATGAACACTGAAGCTTTCTTT. It specifies CASKAFRGHMNTEAFF.

The chain uses TRBV7-6 and TRBJ2-7; 9 nucleotides match TRBD1. The CDR3 extends over 15 amino acids. CDR1 is SGHVS and CDR2 is FNYEAQ in the germline V gene. The J segment lost 3 bases and the V segment lost 2 bases, leaving 5 bases of the junction unmatched. The CDR3 region has the DNA TGTGCCAGCAGCTTATCGGACAGGGGAGGCTACGAGCAGTACTTC. Translation gives CASSLSDRGGYEQYF.

The chain carries TRBV27 and TRBJ1-1, with a weak D call TRBD1 (6 bases). CDR1 and CDR2 (germline): MNHEY, SMNVEV (reference sequence). Deletions cut 5 bases from V and 9 bases from J, with 16 bases between. The CDR3 is 13 residues long. The CDR3 is CASSPHLGQQAFF. In DNA, the CDR3 is TGTGCCAGCAGTCCTCATCTTGGACAGCAAGCTTTCTTT.

V usage is TRBV6-1 and J usage is TRBJ1-2; 9 bases map to TRBD1. This CDR3 is 17 amino acids long. With 2 bases clipped from V and 4 bases from J, the junction kept 11 bases outside the gene matches. Germline V gene sequence: CDR1 MNHNS, CDR2 SASEGT. CDR3 residues: CASSESPPGQGTYGYTF. CDR3 DNA sequence: TGTGCCAGCAGTGAAAGTCCACCGGGACAGGGAACCTATGGCTACACCTTC.

The chain couples TRBV7-9 to TRBJ2-5; 9 nucleotides agree with TRBD1. The trim removed 1 base at V and 2 bases at J, leaving 5 bases unmatched. Germline lookup yields CDR1 SEHNR and CDR2 FQNEAQ (reference sequence). The CDR3 is 16 amino acids. The CDR3 loop is CASSLEGTGIQETQYF. Written as DNA, the CDR3 is TGTGCCAGCAGCTTAGAAGGGACAGGGATTCAAGAGACCCAGTACTTC.

This chain links TRBV4-3 with TRBJ2-2; D is uncertain. V lost 0 bases to trimming and J lost 4 bases, with 12 bases between them. Germline V CDR1 and CDR2: LGHNA, YSLEER. The CDR3 length is 16 residues. This CDR3 is CASSQEMAPITGELFF. DNA of the CDR3: TGCGCCAGCAGCCAAGAAATGGCTCCCATCACCGGGGAGCTGTTTTTT.